A selection of T cell receptor beta chains follows, all from one sample in a study of shared clonotypes between healthy human individuals. Produced via immunoSEQ multiplex PCR; TCRdb's table is partial and in-frame only. The sample shows 2 million to 2.5 million clones, around 95% of them seen only once. Sequencing input: naive CD4+ T cells sorted from blood. Every receptor here comes from a man between 18 and 29 years old in good health. Each CDR3 is given with its conserved first and last residue. D genes are given only for firm matches.

v_gene: TRBV11-2
j_gene: TRBJ2-5
d_gene: TRBD2
CDR3nt: TGTGCCAGCAGCTTAACGTTAGCGGGAGGGACCAAAGAGACCCAGTACTTC
CDR3aa: CASSLTLAGGTKETQYF

v_gene: TRBV9
j_gene: TRBJ1-4
d_gene: .
CDR3nt: TGTGCCAGCAGCGTAGCTTTCGGCAGCCCAACTAATGAAAAACTGTTTTTT
CDR3aa: CASSVAFGSPTNEKLFF

v_gene: TRBV2
j_gene: TRBJ1-1
d_gene: TRBD1
CDR3nt: TGTGCCAGCATTTGGGGACAGGGGAACACTGAAGCTTTCTTT
CDR3aa: CASIWGQGNTEAFF

v_gene: TRBV9
j_gene: TRBJ1-2
d_gene: TRBD1
CDR3nt: TGTGCCAGCAGCGCCGGGACAGGGCATAACTATGGCTACACCTTC
CDR3aa: CASSAGTGHNYGYTF

v_gene: TRBV6-1
j_gene: TRBJ2-1
d_gene: .
CDR3nt: TGTGCCAGCAGTGTCAGGACAAACGGCAATGAGCAGTTCTTC
CDR3aa: CASSVRTNGNEQFF

v_gene: TRBV25-1
j_gene: TRBJ2-1
d_gene: .
CDR3nt: TGTGCCAGCAGTGACGGAGGCGGGGCCTACAATGAGCAGTTCTTC
CDR3aa: CASSDGGGAYNEQFF

v_gene: TRBV9
j_gene: TRBJ1-6
d_gene: .
CDR3nt: TGTGCCAGCAGCGTAGCTTGGACGGCCGGAGGATCACCCCTCCACTTT
CDR3aa: CASSVAWTAGGSPLHF

v_gene: TRBV9
j_gene: TRBJ1-6
d_gene: .
CDR3nt: TGTGCCAGCAGCCCAGTCGGAGGGAGTGAAAATTCACCCCTCCACTTT
CDR3aa: CASSPVGGSENSPLHF

v_gene: TRBV7-9
j_gene: TRBJ2-1
d_gene: .
CDR3nt: TGTGCCAGCAGCGATAGCGGTTCCTACAATGAGCAGTTCTTC
CDR3aa: CASSDSGSYNEQFF

v_gene: TRBV28
j_gene: TRBJ1-1
d_gene: TRBD1
CDR3nt: TGTGCCAGCAGCCTACAGGGGTCCTTAACTGAAGCTTTCTTT
CDR3aa: CASSLQGSLTEAFF

v_gene: TRBV6-6
j_gene: TRBJ1-2
d_gene: .
CDR3nt: TGTGCCAGCAGTTCAGAGTATGGCTACACCTTC
CDR3aa: CASSSEYGYTF

v_gene: TRBV5-1
j_gene: TRBJ2-7
d_gene: TRBD2
CDR3nt: TGCGCCAGCAGCACCGGACTAGCGGGTGCCTACGAGCAGTACTTC
CDR3aa: CASSTGLAGAYEQYF

v_gene: TRBV6-5
j_gene: TRBJ2-5
d_gene: .
CDR3nt: TGTGCCAGCATAGTATCAGGGGGGGAGACCCAGTACTTC
CDR3aa: CASIVSGGETQYF

v_gene: TRBV5-1
j_gene: TRBJ1-2
d_gene: .
CDR3nt: TGCGCCAGCAGCTTGGCTCCAGGCCCCTATGGCTACACCTTC
CDR3aa: CASSLAPGPYGYTF